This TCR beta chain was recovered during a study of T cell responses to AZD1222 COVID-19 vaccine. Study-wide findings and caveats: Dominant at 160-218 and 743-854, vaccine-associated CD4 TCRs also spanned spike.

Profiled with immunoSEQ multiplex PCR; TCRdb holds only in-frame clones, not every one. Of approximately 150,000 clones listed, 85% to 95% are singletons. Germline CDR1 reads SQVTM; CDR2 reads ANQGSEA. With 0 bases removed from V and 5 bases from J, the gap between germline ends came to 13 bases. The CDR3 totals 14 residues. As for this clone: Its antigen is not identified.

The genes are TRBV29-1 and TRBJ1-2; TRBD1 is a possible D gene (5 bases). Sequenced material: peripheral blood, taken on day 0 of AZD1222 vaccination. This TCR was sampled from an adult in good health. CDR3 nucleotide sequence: TGCAGCGTTGAAGATTTTTCAGGGCAGTATGGCTACACCTTC. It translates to CSVEDFSGQYGYTF.